This T cell receptor (beta chain) was sequenced during a study of blood T cell repertoires in COVID-19 (dated by TCRdb to about 2020). For context, the study as a whole: The collaborator samples originated in the United States, Italy and Spain and spanned the acute and convalescent phases of COVID-19. The material from the prospective study consisted of cDNA or gDNA derived from T cells, B-cell-depleted T cells, or PBMCs. Subjects who had been exposed to COVID-19, were actively infected with it, or had recovered from it provided the deeply sampled blood TCRbeta repertoires that made up the dataset. The repertoires were made available in a free public database intended to serve as a resource for research on the immune response to SARS-CoV-2. The samples were drawn from two sources: the first 160 participants of the ongoing ImmuneRACE study, and fewer than 1,500 subjects contributed by 6 global collaborators. Sample metadata almost always included a de-identified subject ID, COVID-19 status, age in years and sex. Where HLA class I and class II types were available, the types were taken from metadata supplied by the sample provider, not from assay-based typing.

What the authors observed across the whole study: The amount of clinical and demographic metadata varied by source and participant and was provided uncurated.

Participants in the prospective study were enrolled through a virtual design, were aged about 18 to 90 years, and lived in roughly 24 United States geographic areas. In the prospective study, cohorts were assigned on the basis of participant-reported clinical history obtained from a screening survey and a study questionnaire. ImmuneRACE Cohort 3 recovered participants were defined by two consecutive negative NP/OP PCR tests, healthcare professional clearance, or symptom resolution. In the prospective study, whole blood, serum and a nasopharyngeal or oropharyngeal swab were collected from each participant by mobile phlebotomists. Additional blood draws and questionnaires over an approximately two-month period could optionally be provided by prospective study participants. Before DNA extraction, prospective study blood samples were shipped either frozen or at room temperature. As for this clone: Its antigen specificity is not known. No base quality values were provided; no much bigger clone lies one nucleotide off.

The germline V end is reduced by 3 bases and the J end by 9 bases; junction bases left unmatched: 17. Including cysteine and phenylalanine, the CDR3 has 20 amino acids. The DNA shown is the 60-base CDR3, in frame from base 1. The CDR1 and CDR2 encoded by the germline V gene are LGHNA and YNFKEQ. The immunoSEQ Assay, a bias-controlled multiplex PCR, was used to amplify TCRbeta CDR3 regions from genomic DNA. Per the authors' processing: The number of nucleated cells in each sample was estimated from the amplification of reference gene primers within the assay. To quantify the absolute abundance of each unique TCRbeta CDR3 rearrangement, sequence reads were collapsed and filtered. For each sample, productive Simpson clonality was calculated by taking the square root of Simpson's diversity index across productive rearrangements. TCRdb provides this immuneACCESS table in a form limited to in-frame rearrangements. Some clones are lacking; in checked studies, under half of them reflect an unresolved V gene, and why the rest are absent is not known. Clonal size and the V and J genes are those of that table, whereas D and trimming came from the DNA. The sample profile shows hundreds of thousands of clones; about nine tenths of them were found once. 1.5% to 2% of the sample is held by the ten biggest clonotypes.

This sequence uses TRBV4-2 and TRBJ2-1, and TRBD2 aligns with 16 junction nucleotides. The sequenced sample was PBMCs or T cells enriched from blood (not recorded which). The clonotype was recovered from a middle-aged man who had recovered from COVID-19. Here is the DNA: TGTGCCAGCAGCCACAGCCCGGGACTAGCGGGAGGGGGAGCAAGGGGTGAGCAGTTCTTC. It is translated as CASSHSPGLAGGGARGEQFF.